This T cell receptor beta chain was sequenced during a study of cytomegalovirus exposure and HLA in healthy donors. Concerning this clone: The antigen remains unidentified.

Study-wide points: Analyzed later, association rates of TCRs varied across HLA loci, with DRB1 most and HLA-C fewest.

The PCR made use of 60 Vbeta and 13 Jbeta primers. Profiled with immunoSEQ multiplex PCR; TCRdb holds only in-frame clones, not every one. The sample consists of about 120,000 clones, approximately 76% of them appearing once. CDR1 is SGHTS, CDR2 YDEGEE, per germline. V dropped 3 bases and J dropped 4 bases, with 16 bases sitting between them. The CDR3 extends over 15 amino acids. The chain has TRBV5-8 and TRBJ1-1, with D maybe TRBD1 (6 bases). Sequencing used PBMCs. The sequence was obtained from a man aged 50-60 years in good health and CMV-seropositive. CDR3 in amino acids: CASSWETGSRTEAFF. In DNA form, the CDR3 reads TGTGCCAGCAGCTGGGAAACAGGGTCTCGCACTGAAGCTTTCTTT.